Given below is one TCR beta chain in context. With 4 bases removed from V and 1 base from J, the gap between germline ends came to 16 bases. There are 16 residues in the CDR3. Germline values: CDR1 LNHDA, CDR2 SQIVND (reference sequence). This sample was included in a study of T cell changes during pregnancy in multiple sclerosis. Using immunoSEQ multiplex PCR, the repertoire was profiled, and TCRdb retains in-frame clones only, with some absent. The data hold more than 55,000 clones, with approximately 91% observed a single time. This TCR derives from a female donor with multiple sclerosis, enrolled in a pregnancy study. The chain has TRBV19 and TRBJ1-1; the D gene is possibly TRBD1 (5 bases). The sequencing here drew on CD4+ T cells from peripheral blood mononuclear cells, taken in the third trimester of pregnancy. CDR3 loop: CASSTLGGTSNTEAFF. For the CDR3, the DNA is TGTGCCAGTAGTACCCTGGGGGGGACCTCGAACACTGAAGCTTTCTTT.